This entry features one T cell receptor beta chain sequence. As handled by the study authors: For nucleated cells, counts were estimated from reference gene primer amplification. TCRdb's table, derived via immunoSEQ multiplex PCR, lists solely in-frame clones and lacks some. The V and J calls and clone size are taken from that table; D and trimming were inferred from the DNA. The table includes some 300,000 clones, 89% detected once. This sample was included in a study of blood T cell repertoires in COVID-19. CDR1 is SGHVS and CDR2 is FQNEAQ in the germline V gene. The CDR3 contains 15 residues. V lost 3 bases, J lost 13 bases, and 9 bases stayed unmatched. Assignments of participants to cohorts depended upon their own reported clinical history.

The chain is built from TRBV7-8 and TRBJ1-6, with 10 bases identical to TRBD1. The source is a woman aged 40 to 49 who had recovered from COVID-19. The sequencing sample was made of PBMCs or T cells enriched from blood (not recorded which). The CDR3 protein is CASSLGQGSARPLHF. CDR3 nucleotide sequence: TGTGCCAGCAGCTTGGGACAGGGGTCGGCGAGGCCCCTCCACTTT.